This TCR beta chain was identified in a study of T-cell memory formation after mild COVID-19. The V end was cut by 0 bases, the J end by 2 bases, with 11 bases between. Germline V lookup: CDR1 SGHRS, CDR2 YFSETQ. CDR3 length: 15 residues. TCRdb re-analysed the 5' RACE reads in MiXCR, keeping a single row per CDR3 protein. The sample lists 350,000 to 450,000 distinct CDR3 sequences, 25% to 30% occurring once. In its sample, this clonotype was seen a few times. The clonotype originates from an adult woman who had mild COVID-19 (a few samples of this study predate the infection). Cell type and time point are not known. Sequencing used PBMCs or a T cell subset sorted from them (not recorded which). The gene calls are TRBV5-1 and TRBJ2-5; D remains ambiguous. The CDR3 nucleotides read TGCGCCAGCAGCTTGGGTCCGACATGGCAAGAGACCCAGTACTTC. Translation: CASSLGPTWQETQYF.